This T cell receptor beta chain was obtained from a study of response to subunit inactivated influenza vaccine. This clonotype was picked up many times. Its antigen is unidentified. TCRdb re-analysed the RT-PCR reads in MiXCR, keeping a single row per CDR3 protein. This sample yields roughly 700,000 distinct CDR3 sequences, of which 14% are seen a single time; less than 7% belongs to the top ten. The CDR3 runs 11 residues. CDR1 is DFQATT and CDR2 is SNEGSKA in the germline V gene (reference sequence). Deletions cut 5 bases from V and 10 bases from J, with 12 bases between. Study outcomes and limitations: T cells newly recruited by each seasonal influenza vaccination are few, the authors suggested.

The specimen comprised PBMCs from blood, sampled around two weeks before vaccination. The chain is built from TRBV20-1 and TRBJ2-1; D is possibly TRBD2 (5 bases). The sequence was collected from a man between 50 and 59 years old who received an inactivated influenza vaccine. The CDR3 spells CSAELVREQFF. CDR3 bases: TGCAGTGCTGAACTAGTGCGGGAGCAGTTCTTC.